This T cell receptor beta chain was recorded in a study of CD8 T cells in ankylosing spondylitis. The sample holds many counts of this clonotype. Its antigen is unidentified. TCRdb re-derived calls from the 5' RACE reads in MiXCR, one entry per CDR3 protein. The repertoire holds roughly 190,000 distinct CDR3 sequences, with 9.5% to 15% as singletons. Findings of the study overall: A TCR beta motif of several highly homologous variants appeared characteristic of ankylosing spondylitis blood.

CDR3 length: 14 residues. Germline V gene sequence: CDR1 MGHRA, CDR2 YSYEKL. Trimming took 4 bases from V and 4 from J, leaving 12 bases between them. This TCR was recovered from a male donor with ankylosing spondylitis or in good health (not recorded which). The chain is built from TRBV4-1 and TRBJ2-3, with D maybe TRBD1 (6 bases). Sequencing used blood, either unsorted or a sorted T cell fraction (not recorded which). CDR3: CASSPEAGADTQYF. For the CDR3, the DNA is TGCGCCAGCAGCCCCGAGGCAGGGGCAGATACGCAGTATTTT.